This entry lists 3 T cell receptor beta chains sequenced from one sample in a study of shared clonotypes between healthy human individuals. In the naive CD8 group, cells lacked CD45RO and were positively selected for CCR7, so terminally differentiated effector memory CD45RA+ cells were left out. TCRdb keeps only in-frame clones here, not all; method: immunoSEQ multiplex PCR. The table records roughly 2,000,000 clones, 90% to 95% of them present only once. Sequenced input: naive CD8+ T cells from PBMCs. The receptors come from a man between 18 and 35 years old in good health. Some clones in this sample may be carry-over from other donors' samples.

This chain links TRBV4-1 with TRBJ2-5; D is unclear. Trimming removed 1 base at V and 9 bases at J, with 15 bases between. This CDR3 comprises 14 residues. Germline values: CDR1 MGHRA, CDR2 YSYEKL. The CDR3 nucleotides are TGCGCCAGCAGCCAAGTAGTCACCCACTTGCCCCAGTACTTC. It encodes CASSQVVTHLPQYF.

The CDR3 sequence: CASSPLGGPPDEQYF. CDR3 bases: TGTGCCAGCAGTCCCCTGGGGGGTCCCCCCGACGAGCAGTACTTC. V usage is TRBV27 and J usage is TRBJ2-7; D perhaps matches TRBD2 (6 bases). V lost 5 bases to trimming and J lost 5 bases, with 19 bases between them. The CDR3 runs 15 residues. Germline V gene lookup returns CDR1 MNHEY and CDR2 SMNVEV (reference sequence).

Details on this clone: A single base separates this from a much larger clone, so it may be a read error. This chain joins TRBV6-5 and TRBJ2-1; D unclear. Germline values: CDR1 MNHEY, CDR2 SVGAGI. This CDR3 is 10 amino acids long. The V end was cut by 2 bases, the J end by 7 bases, with 0 bases between. The CDR3 spells CASSYNEQFF. CDR3 bases: TGTGCCAGCAGTTACAATGAGCAGTTCTTC.